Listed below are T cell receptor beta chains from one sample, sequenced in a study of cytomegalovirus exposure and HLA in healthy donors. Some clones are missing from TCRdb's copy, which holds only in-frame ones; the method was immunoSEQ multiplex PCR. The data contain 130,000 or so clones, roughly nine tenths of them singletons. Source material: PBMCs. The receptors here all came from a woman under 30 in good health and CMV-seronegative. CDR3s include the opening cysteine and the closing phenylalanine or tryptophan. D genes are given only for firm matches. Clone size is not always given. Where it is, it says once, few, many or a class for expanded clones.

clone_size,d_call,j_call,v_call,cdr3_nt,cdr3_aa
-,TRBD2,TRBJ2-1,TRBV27,TGTGCCAGCAGTTTCCTAGGGACTAGCGGGGCTAATGAGCAGTTCTTC,CASSFLGTSGANEQFF
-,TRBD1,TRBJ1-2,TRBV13,TGTGCCAGCAGCTCCAACAGGGGGCTTATATATGGCTACACCTTC,CASSSNRGLIYGYTF
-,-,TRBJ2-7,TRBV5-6,TGTGCCAGCAGCTTGTGGGCCTACGAGCAGTACTTC,CASSLWAYEQYF
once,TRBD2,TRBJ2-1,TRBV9,TGTGCCAGCAGACAACTAGCGGGGGGGCCCAAAAACTATAATGAGCAGTTCTTC,CASRQLAGGPKNYNEQFF
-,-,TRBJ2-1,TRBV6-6,TGTGCCAGCAGTTACGGGCGAGATGAGCAGTTCTTC,CASSYGRDEQFF
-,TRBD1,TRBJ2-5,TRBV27,TGTGCCAGCAGTCTGGGCAGGGGGGAGACCCAGTACTTC,CASSLGRGETQYF
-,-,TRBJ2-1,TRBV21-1,TGTGCCAGCAGCAAAAGGCGGGACAGGGGAGCAGACAATGAGCAGTTCTTC,CASSKRRDRGADNEQFF
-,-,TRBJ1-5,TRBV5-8,TGTGCCAGCAGCCGCTTCGGGGGCAATCAGCCCCAGCATTTT,CASSRFGGNQPQHF
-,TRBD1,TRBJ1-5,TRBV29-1,TGCAGCGTTCCTTCGGGACAGGGATTCAATCAGCCCCAGCATTTT,CSVPSGQGFNQPQHF
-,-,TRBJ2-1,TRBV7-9,TGTGCCAGCAGCGCCCCCGGAACGGGTGAGCAGTTCTTC,CASSAPGTGEQFF
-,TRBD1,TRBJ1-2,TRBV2,TGTGCCAGCTCCGAACAGGGGAACTATGGCTACACCTTC,CASSEQGNYGYTF
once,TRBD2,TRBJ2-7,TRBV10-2,TGCGCCAGCAGTTTGGCCTGGCGGGGGGGCTACGAGCAGTACTTC,CASSLAWRGGYEQYF
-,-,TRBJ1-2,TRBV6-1,TGTGCCAGCAGTGAAACAGGGAAAAGGCACACCTTC,CASSETGKRHTF
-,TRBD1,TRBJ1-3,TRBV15,TGTGCCACCAGCAGAGTATTGGGACAGGGGGTTGAAGCTGGAAACACCATATATTTT,CATSRVLGQGVEAGNTIYF
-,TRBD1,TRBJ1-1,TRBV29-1,TGCAGCGTGACAGGGGTTGTGAACACTGAAGCTTTCTTT,CSVTGVVNTEAFF
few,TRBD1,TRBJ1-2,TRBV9,TGTGCCAGCAGCCGGGACAGGGGACGGGGCTACACCTTC,CASSRDRGRGYTF
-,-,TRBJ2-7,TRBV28,TGTGCCAGCAGAAGCCCCTACGAGCAGTACTTC,CASRSPYEQYF
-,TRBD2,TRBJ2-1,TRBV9,TGTGCCAGCAGCCCATGGACTAGCAGGGGTGAGCAGTTCTTC,CASSPWTSRGEQFF
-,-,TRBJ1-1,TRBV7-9,TGTGCCAGCAGCTTAGAACTGCGGGGTGACACTGAAGCTTTCTTT,CASSLELRGDTEAFF
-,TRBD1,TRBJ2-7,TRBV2,TGTGCCAGCAGCAAAGGGAGACAGGGGGCCTACGAGCAGTACTTC,CASSKGRQGAYEQYF
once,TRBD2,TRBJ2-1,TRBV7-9,TGTGCCAGCAGCTTAACCCCGATCGCGCGGGGGAGTTACAATGAGCAGTTCTTC,CASSLTPIARGSYNEQFF
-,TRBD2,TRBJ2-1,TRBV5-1,TGCGCCAGCAGCTGGGGAATAGCGGGGGATGAGCAGTTCTTC,CASSWGIAGDEQFF
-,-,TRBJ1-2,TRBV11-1,TGTGCCAGCAGCTTAACGGGGAGAGCGTTTGGCTACACCTTC,CASSLTGRAFGYTF
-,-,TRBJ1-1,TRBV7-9,TGTGCCAGCAGCTTATCTAGAAACACTGAAGCTTTCTTT,CASSLSRNTEAFF
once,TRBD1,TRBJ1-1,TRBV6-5,TGTGCCAGCAGCAATAGGGACAGGGGAGCTTTCTTT,CASSNRDRGAFF
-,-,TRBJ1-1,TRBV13,TGTGCCAGCAGCCGAGGGAACACTGAAGCTTTCTTT,CASSRGNTEAFF
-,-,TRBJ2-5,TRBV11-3,TGTGCCAGCAGCCTTGCGGACAGTGGAGAGACCCAGTACTTC,CASSLADSGETQYF
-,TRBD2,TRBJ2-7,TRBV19,TGTGCCAGTAGTGAGCGGAGTAGCGGGGGGGCCTCCTACGAGCAGTACTTC,CASSERSSGGASYEQYF
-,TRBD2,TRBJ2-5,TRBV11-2,TGTGCCAGCAGCTTCTTGAAGACTAGCGGGGGGCAAGAGACCCAGTACTTC,CASSFLKTSGGQETQYF
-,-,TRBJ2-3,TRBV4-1,TGCGCCAGCAGCCAACCATCAGATACGCAGTATTTT,CASSQPSDTQYF
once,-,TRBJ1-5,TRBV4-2,TGTGCCAGCAGCCAAGATTCGGGTCAGCCCCAGCATTTT,CASSQDSGQPQHF
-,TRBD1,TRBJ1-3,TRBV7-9,TGTGCCAGCAGCACCGACGGGACAGGGGGCTCTAACTCTGGAAACACCATATATTTT,CASSTDGTGGSNSGNTIYF
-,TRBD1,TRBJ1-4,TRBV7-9,TGTGCCAGCAGCCCGAGGGGACAGTCCCTTAATGAAAAACTGTTTTTT,CASSPRGQSLNEKLFF
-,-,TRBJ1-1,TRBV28,TGTGCCAGCAGTTTATCGGAACACTTGGACTCATCACAGAACACTGAAGCTTTCTTT,CASSLSEHLDSSQNTEAFF
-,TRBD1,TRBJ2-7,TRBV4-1,TGCGCCAGCAGCCAAGACCCCGGGACAGAAGTTCGCTACGAGCAGTACTTC,CASSQDPGTEVRYEQYF
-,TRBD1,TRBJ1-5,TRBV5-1,TGCGCCAGCAGCCCGGGTACCGGGACAGGGGATCAGCCCCAGCATTTT,CASSPGTGTGDQPQHF
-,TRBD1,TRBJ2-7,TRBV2,TGTGCCAGCAGCCCCCTCGGGACAGGGGGCTCCGAGCAGTACTTC,CASSPLGTGGSEQYF
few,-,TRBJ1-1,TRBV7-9,TGTGCCAGCAGCTTAGCGCGTATGAACACTGAAGCTTTCTTT,CASSLARMNTEAFF
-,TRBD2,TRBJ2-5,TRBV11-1,TGTGCCAGCAGCTTCGGAGCGGGGGGGCTTAGGGAGACCCAGTACTTC,CASSFGAGGLRETQYF
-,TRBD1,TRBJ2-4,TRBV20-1,TGCAGTGCTAGAGTCAAAGGGGGCTTCGGTTTC,CSARVKGGFGF
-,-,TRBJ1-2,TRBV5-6,TGTGCCAGCAGCATCGGGATCTATGGCTACACCTTC,CASSIGIYGYTF
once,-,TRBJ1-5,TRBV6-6,TGTGCCAGCAGTTACGGGGCAAATCAGCCCCAGCATTTT,CASSYGANQPQHF
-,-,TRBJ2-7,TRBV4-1,TGCGCCAGCAGCCACGAAGGGGGTAATAACGAGCAGTACTTC,CASSHEGGNNEQYF
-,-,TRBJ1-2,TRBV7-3,TGTGCCAGCAGCGACACCTATGGCTACACCTTC,CASSDTYGYTF
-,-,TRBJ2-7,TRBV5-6,TGTGCCAGCAGCTTGGCTCCCTCGGGCGAGCAGTACTTC,CASSLAPSGEQYF